This TCR beta chain was documented in a study of siplizumab effects on memory and regulatory T cells. Details on this clone: Antigen unknown.

Study-level points and caveats: Assignment to unstimulated subsets succeeded for only a minor fraction of the alloreactive clones.

Clones were sequenced by immunoSEQ multiplex PCR, and TCRdb holds only the in-frame ones, with some missing. The sample records tens of thousands of clones, approximately 93% being singletons. The CDR3 loop spans 17 amino acids. Per the germline V gene, CDR1 is LNHDA and CDR2 is SQIVND (reference sequence). Trimming took 2 bases from V and 2 from J; bases not matched to a gene: 3. The clonotype comes from a human donor in good health. The rearrangement uses TRBV19 and TRBJ2-1, with 13 bases aligning to TRBD2. The sequenced material came from CD8+ T cells sorted from blood. The CDR3 DNA is TGTGCCAGTAGTATATTACTAGCGGGAGGGGCCTACAATGAGCAGTTCTTC. As protein: CASSILLAGGAYNEQFF.